This TCR beta chain was documented in a study of T cell responses to AZD1222 COVID-19 vaccine. Trimming pared 3 bases from V and 2 bases from J, leaving 8 bases between. This CDR3 is built from 14 residues. Looked up from germline, CDR1 is SGHTA and CDR2 is FQGTGA. The method was immunoSEQ multiplex PCR; TCRdb's version includes in-frame clones alone and lacks a portion of them. The table has around 140,000 clones, roughly 91% seen once. In regard to this clone: Its specificity is not known.

Whole-study findings and limits: The study found vaccine-associated CD4 TCRs spanning spike, dominant at 160-218 and 743-854. Clonal diversity may have been underestimated, and the donors were mostly white British, with more females than males. Two doses of AZD1222 preceded a rise in Spike-specific TCR breadth and depth.

The rearrangement joins TRBV7-3 to TRBJ2-1, with D unclear. The sample was peripheral blood, taken 28 days after the second AZD1222 dose. This TCR came from an adult who received the AZD1222 COVID-19 vaccine. CDR3 bases: TGTGCCAGCAGCTTTAGCAAAACCTACAATGAGCAGTTCTTC. Its protein product is CASSFSKTYNEQFF.